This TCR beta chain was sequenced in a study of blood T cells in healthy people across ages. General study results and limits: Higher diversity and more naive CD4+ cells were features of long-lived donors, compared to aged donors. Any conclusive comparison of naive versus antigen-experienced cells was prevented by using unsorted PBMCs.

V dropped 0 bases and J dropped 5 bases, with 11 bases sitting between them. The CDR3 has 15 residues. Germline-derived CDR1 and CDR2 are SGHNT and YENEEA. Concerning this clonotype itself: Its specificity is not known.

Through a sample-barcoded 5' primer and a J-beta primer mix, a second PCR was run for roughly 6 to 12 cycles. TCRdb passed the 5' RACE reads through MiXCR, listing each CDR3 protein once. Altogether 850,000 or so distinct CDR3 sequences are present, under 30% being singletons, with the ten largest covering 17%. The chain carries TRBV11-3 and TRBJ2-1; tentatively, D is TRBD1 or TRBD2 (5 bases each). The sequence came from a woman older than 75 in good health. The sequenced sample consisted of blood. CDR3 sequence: CASSLEGTINNEQFF. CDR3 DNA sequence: TGTGCCAGCAGCTTAGAAGGGACCATAAACAATGAGCAGTTCTTC.